Included here is one T cell receptor (beta chain) sequence, with context. The sample originates from a study of blood T cell repertoires in COVID-19. The overall study: In each case, the material was cDNA or gDNA derived from T cells, B-cell-depleted T cells, or PBMCs.

Those who participated ranged in age from roughly 18 to 90 years and resided in 20 to 25 US areas. Either two negative PCRs, clearance, or symptom resolution qualified Cohort 3 donors as recovered. TCRdb's copy holds only in-frame clones and misses some; the assay was immunoSEQ multiplex PCR. The profile shows about 430,000 clones, 75% to 90% of them singletons. This TCR derives from a man aged 30 to 39 who had recovered from COVID-19. The source material was PBMCs or T cells enriched from blood (not recorded which).

CDR3 region: CASSPTSGRGGANVLTF. CDR3 DNA sequence: TGTGCCAGCAGCCCGACTAGCGGGAGAGGTGGGGCCAACGTCCTGACTTTC. The chain employs TRBV5-8 and TRBJ2-6; TRBD2 matches 12 bases. The trim removed 4 bases at V and 3 bases at J, leaving 5 bases unmatched. The CDR3 is 17 residues long. Germline V CDR1 and CDR2: SGHTS, YDEGEE.